Each of the 32 T cell receptor beta chains below was sequenced from the same sample in a study of blood T cell repertoires in COVID-19 (dated by TCRdb to the early 2020s). The library was made by the immunoSEQ multiplex PCR assay. The table comes from immuneACCESS by way of TCRdb, which keeps in-frame sequences with V and J called. Part of the clones is missing from these tables; in studies checked, under half for an unresolved V gene and the rest for unknown reasons. In this sample the table shows about 50,000 clones, about 77% of which occur a single time. The top ten constitute 40% to 45% of the sample. Sequenced material: peripheral blood. These receptors originate from a man in his 70s with active or convalescent COVID-19.

This clone has just a few counts. This chain joins TRBV14 and TRBJ2-3; 7 bases align to TRBD2. The germline V gene encodes CDR1 SGHDN and CDR2 FVKESK. The ends lost 2 bases at V and 0 bases at J; junction bases unmatched: 2. The CDR3 spans 15 residues. The CDR3: CASSQWRGSTDTQYF. The CDR3 nucleotides are TGTGCCAGCAGCCAATGGCGGGGGAGCACAGATACGCAGTATTTT. The complete variable domain, with remaining parts taken from reference TRBV14 and TRBJ2-3, reads EAGVTQFPSHSVIEKGQTVTLRCDPISGHDNLYWYRRVMGKEIKFLLHFVKESKQDESGMPNNRFLAERTGGTYSTLKVQPAELEDSGVYFCASSQWRGSTDTQYFGPGTRLTVL.

This chain joins TRBV11-3 and TRBJ2-7, with TRBD1 identical over 7 bases. The CDR3 totals 13 residues. V lost 4 bases, J lost 3 bases, and 3 bases stayed unmatched. From germline, CDR1 is SGHNT and CDR2 YENEEA. Here the CDR3 reads CASSSRTGYEQYF. CDR3 nucleotides: TGTGCCAGCAGCTCCCGGACAGGCTACGAGCAGTACTTC.

This chain joins TRBV5-6 and TRBJ1-2; 8 bases align to TRBD1. The germline V gene has CDR1 SGHDT and CDR2 YYEEEE. This CDR3 has 14 residues. V trimming: 4 bases; J trimming: 2 bases; junction bases outside the gene matches: 4. CDR3 in DNA: TGTGCCAGCAGCGCAAGACAGGGGAACTATGGCTACACCTTC. Translated, it gives CASSARQGNYGYTF.

CDR3 DNA sequence: TGTGCCAGCTCCCGTGGACAGGGTTCGAACACCGGGGAGCTGTTTTTT. Encoded protein: CASSRGQGSNTGELFF. The chain uses TRBV18 and TRBJ2-2; TRBD1 matches 8 bases. V gave up 6 bases and J gave up 0 bases; unmatched junction bases: 6. The CDR3 is made up of 16 amino acids. The germline gives CDR1 KGHSH, CDR2 LQKENI.

The V and J genes are TRBV2 and TRBJ2-7, with D possibly matching TRBD1 (6 bases). CDR3 length equals 13 residues. CDR1 SNHLY and CDR2 FYNNEI come from the germline V gene. The V gene lost 6 bases and the J gene lost 4 bases, with 13 bases spanning the gap. The DNA for the CDR3 is TGTGCCAGCAGGACATGGACAGTTTACGAGCAGTACTTC. Its translation: CASRTWTVYEQYF.

The chain has TRBV18 and TRBJ2-7; TRBD2 aligns across 8 bases. Germline lookup yields CDR1 KGHSH and CDR2 LQKENI. CDR3 length: 18 residues. After removal of 2 bases from V and 1 base from J, the junction contained 13 bases not matched to a gene. The CDR3 loop reads CASSPSSYGTRVSYEQYF. The CDR3 coding sequence is TGTGCCAGCTCACCATCGTCTTACGGGACTAGAGTTTCCTACGAGCAGTACTTC.

The chain is built from TRBV18 and TRBJ2-1; TRBD2 agrees at 11 bases. Germline loops: CDR1 KGHSH, CDR2 LQKENI. The CDR3 consists of 15 residues. Unmatched junction bases numbered 3, after V lost 3 bases and J lost 5 bases. In DNA, the CDR3 is TGTGCCAGCTCACCTCAGACTAGCGGGGACAATGAGCAGTTCTTC. Its protein product is CASSPQTSGDNEQFF.

This clone was recorded only once. The chain links TRBV10-1 to TRBJ1-2, with unresolved D. V lost 7 bases, J lost 8 bases, and 17 bases lay in between. The CDR3 has 13 residues. From germline, CDR1 is WNHNN and CDR2 SYGVQD (reference sequence). The CDR3 here is CASTVGRREGYTF. CDR3 in DNA: TGCGCCAGCACAGTGGGGAGGCGTGAAGGCTACACCTTC.

This sequence joins TRBV7-2 and TRBJ2-7; no clear D gene. Per germline, CDR1 SGHTA and CDR2 FQGNSA. CDR3 size: 12 residues. The germline V and J ends were trimmed by 6 bases and 7 bases, with 13 bases remaining between them. CDR3 amino acids: CASSYSTGEQYF. Written as DNA, the CDR3 is TGTGCCAGCAGTTACTCGACCGGGGAGCAGTACTTC.

The genes are TRBV7-6 and TRBJ2-1, with a tentative D call TRBD2 (7 bases). The CDR3 loop spans 16 amino acids. The germline V gene has CDR1 SGHVS and CDR2 FNYEAQ. Trimming took off 5 bases at V and 2 bases at J, with 16 bases between the two ends. The CDR3 DNA sequence: TGTGCCAGCAGCCCCGCGGCGGGGGCCGCCTACAATGAGCAGTTCTTC. Protein sequence: CASSPAAGAAYNEQFF.

This chain joins TRBV19 and TRBJ2-7, with 8 bases fitting TRBD1. The V segment lost 4 bases and the J segment 3 bases; nucleotides outside the gene matches: 8. The germline CDR1 and CDR2 sequences are LNHDA and SQIVND (reference sequence). CDR3 length: 15 residues. The CDR3 DNA follows: TGTGCCAGTAGTACCCCCGGGACAGGTTACTACGAGCAGTACTTC. Translation: CASSTPGTGYYEQYF.

This sequence joins TRBV28 and TRBJ1-2, with a weak D call TRBD1 (5 bases). The CDR3 has 14 residues. Trimming pared 4 bases from V and 7 bases from J, leaving 16 bases between. Germline V gives CDR1 MDHEN, CDR2 SYDVKM. For the CDR3, the DNA is TGTGCCAGCAGTTCAGGAGGGGCACGTGGTGGCTACACCTTC. Encoded protein: CASSSGGARGGYTF.

A remark on this clone: Other DNA sequences from this sample encode an identical CDR3 as well. This chain joins TRBV5-1 and TRBJ2-3, with 11 bases identical to TRBD2. This CDR3 has 15 residues. V lost 4 bases to trimming and J lost 3 bases; unmatched junction nucleotides: 4. In germline, CDR1 is SGHRS, CDR2 YFSETQ. The CDR3 DNA reads TGCGCCAGCAGCCCCCTAGCGGGGGGTACAGATACGCAGTATTTT. This codes for CASSPLAGGTDTQYF.

This clone was seen a few times. The CDR3 loop reads CASSLGQAGANVLTF. CDR3 DNA sequence: TGTGCCAGCAGCTTAGGACAGGCTGGGGCCAACGTCCTGACTTTC. This chain links TRBV7-6 with TRBJ2-6; the D gene is possibly TRBD1 (6 bases). Germline V gives CDR1 SGHVS, CDR2 FNYEAQ. The CDR3 has 15 amino acids. Deletions cut 1 base from V and 2 bases from J, with 6 bases between.

The chain joins TRBV24-1 to TRBJ1-2; 7 bases fit TRBD1. The junction had 4 bases not matched to a gene; V was cut back by 4 bases and J by 3 bases. The CDR3 totals 14 residues. Germline CDR1 KGHDR, CDR2 SFDVKD. The CDR3 reads CATSDSGQDYGYTF. The CDR3 DNA reads TGTGCCACCAGTGACTCCGGACAGGACTATGGCTACACCTTC.

V is TRBV19 and J is TRBJ1-4; the D gene is possibly TRBD1 (6 bases). Trimming pared 10 bases from V and 0 bases from J, leaving 15 bases between. The CDR3 contains 15 residues. Per the germline V gene, CDR1 is LNHDA and CDR2 is SQIVND (reference sequence). As DNA, the CDR3 is TGTGCCACATCATTTCGACAGGCAACTAATGAAAAACTGTTTTTT. This codes for CATSFRQATNEKLFF.

The V gene is TRBV4-3, the J gene TRBJ1-6; no definite D call. Germline values: CDR1 LGHNA, CDR2 YSLEER. Deletions cut 0 bases from V and 9 bases from J, with 12 bases between. The CDR3 is 15 amino acids. CDR3 coding DNA: TGCGCCAGCAGCCAAGACCCGGGGATAGGTTCACCCCTCCACTTT. It specifies CASSQDPGIGSPLHF.

This chain connects TRBV2 to TRBJ2-5, with 15 bases identical to TRBD2. In germline, CDR1 is SNHLY, CDR2 FYNNEI. V shed 5 bases, J shed 5 bases, and the junction held 6 bases outside the gene matches. The CDR3 runs to 16 residues. CDR3 in amino acids: CASSPGLAGGLETQYF. CDR3 in DNA: TGTGCCAGCAGTCCCGGACTAGCGGGGGGGTTGGAGACCCAGTACTTC. Full variable domain (outside the CDR3, taken from reference TRBV2 and TRBJ2-5): EPEVTQTPSHQVTQMGQEVILRCVPISNHLYFYWYRQILGQKVEFLVSFYNNEISEKSEIFDDQFSVERPDGSNFTLKIRSTKLEDSAMYFCASSPGLAGGLETQYFGPGTRLLVL.

The V gene is TRBV18, the J gene TRBJ1-4, with 9 positions matching TRBD1. The CDR3 totals 14 residues. V gave up 6 bases and J gave up 8 bases; unmatched junction bases: 7. CDR1 is KGHSH, CDR2 LQKENI, per germline. The CDR3 DNA is TGTGCCAGCTCTCCCGGGACAGGGCTCGAAAAACTGTTTTTT. Its translation: CASSPGTGLEKLFF.

The V call is TRBV11-3, the J call TRBJ1-2, with TRBD1 as a possible D gene (5 bases). Trimming removed 5 bases from V and 2 bases from J, with 9 bases in between. The CDR3 covers 13 residues. Germline values: CDR1 SGHNT, CDR2 YENEEA. The CDR3 sequence: CASSPGGNYGYTF. CDR3 sequence (DNA): TGTGCCAGCAGCCCCGGGGGGAACTATGGCTACACCTTC.

This clone occurred many times. The CDR3 protein is CASSQAGSEAFF. The CDR3 DNA is TGCGCCAGCAGCCAAGCGGGTAGTGAAGCTTTCTTT. The rearrangement uses TRBV4-1 and TRBJ1-1; D uncertain. Germline lookup yields CDR1 MGHRA and CDR2 YSYEKL. V was shortened by 1 base and J by 7 bases, with 7 bases between the two germline ends. The length of the CDR3 is 12 residues.

The gene calls are TRBV30 and TRBJ1-1, with 7 bases matching TRBD1. V was pared by 3 bases and J by 4 bases, with 5 bases of the junction left unmatched. The CDR3 extends over 13 amino acids. Per the germline V gene, CDR1 is GTSNPN and CDR2 is SVGIG (reference sequence). The CDR3 loop is CAWRASGGTEAFF. As DNA, the CDR3 is TGTGCCTGGAGAGCGTCAGGGGGCACTGAAGCTTTCTTT.

V and J are TRBV7-2 and TRBJ2-5, with a weak D call TRBD2 (6 bases). The CDR3 runs 13 residues. With 0 bases removed from V and 7 bases from J, the gap between germline ends came to 9 bases. Germline assignment: CDR1 SGHTA and CDR2 FQGNSA. CDR3: CASSLAGSVTQYF. DNA for the CDR3: TGTGCCAGCAGCTTAGCCGGGAGTGTGACCCAGTACTTC. Using reference TRBV7-2 and TRBJ2-5 for the parts outside the CDR3, the full variable domain is GAGVSQSPSNKVTEKGKDVELRCDPISGHTALYWYRQSLGQGLEFLIYFQGNSAPDKSGLPSDRFSAERTGGSVSTLTIQRTQQEDSAVYLCASSLAGSVTQYFGPGTRLLVL.

The chain links TRBV6-5 to TRBJ2-7; D may be TRBD1 (6 bases). The V gene's germline CDR1 is MNHEY and CDR2 SVGAGI. This CDR3 has 14 amino acids. V was trimmed by 6 bases and J by 2 bases, leaving 14 bases between them. In DNA form, the CDR3 reads TGTGCCAGCAGCGCCCCTGAGGGGGCCTACGAGCAGTACTTC. Encoded protein: CASSAPEGAYEQYF.

The chain recombines TRBV28 with TRBJ1-2; perhaps TRBD1 as D (5 bases). Trimming took 6 bases from V and 0 from J, leaving 11 bases between them. The CDR3 has 14 residues. Germline assignment: CDR1 MDHEN and CDR2 SYDVKM. This chain's CDR3 is CASSPPGANYGYTF. The CDR3 DNA is TGTGCCAGCAGCCCCCCGGGGGCTAACTATGGCTACACCTTC.

The V gene is TRBV25-1, the J gene TRBJ1-2; D perhaps matches TRBD1 (5 bases). The CDR3 is made up of 11 amino acids. Trimming left V 4 bases short and J 8 bases short, with 8 bases between. Germline lookup yields CDR1 MGHDK and CDR2 SYGVNS. The CDR3 DNA reads as TGTGCCAGCAGTGCAGGGTGGGGCTACACCTTC. Amino acids: CASSAGWGYTF.

The genes are TRBV9 and TRBJ1-4; maybe TRBD1 (6 bases). This CDR3 region has 14 residues. The V gene's germline CDR1 is SGDLS and CDR2 YYNGEE. Deletions cut 5 bases from V and 6 bases from J, with 14 bases between. The CDR3 here is CASSYTGFDEKLFF. The DNA of the CDR3 is TGTGCCAGCAGTTACACAGGGTTTGATGAAAAACTGTTTTTT.

The chain carries TRBV24-1 and TRBJ2-1, with D possibly matching TRBD1 (5 bases). Trimming removed 3 bases at V and 4 bases at J, with 6 bases between. The length of the CDR3 is 13 residues. From germline, CDR1 is KGHDR and CDR2 SFDVKD. Written as DNA, the CDR3 is TGTGCCACCAGTGATGACAGTTACAATGAGCAGTTCTTC. Amino acid sequence: CATSDDSYNEQFF.

The chain joins TRBV6-6 to TRBJ1-3, with 7 bases matching TRBD1. This CDR3 has 15 residues. Germline assignment: CDR1 MNHNY and CDR2 SVGAGI (reference sequence). V shed 6 bases and J 0 bases; nucleotides not matched to a gene: 5. The CDR3 sequence: CASSLTGISGNTIYF. The CDR3 DNA reads TGTGCCAGCAGCCTGACAGGGATCTCTGGAAACACCATATATTTT.

The V gene is TRBV19, the J gene TRBJ1-4; TRBD1 agrees at 8 bases. This CDR3 has 15 amino acids. V lost 6 bases to trimming and J lost 7 bases; unmatched junction nucleotides: 10. CDR1 and CDR2 (germline): LNHDA, SQIVND (reference sequence). CDR3 amino acids: CASSQRTGRAEKLFF. CDR3 sequence (DNA): TGTGCCAGTAGCCAGAGGACAGGGCGGGCTGAAAAACTGTTTTTT.

The CDR3 region is CASSTGQGVALDTQYF. The DNA for the CDR3 is TGTGCCAGCAGCACAGGACAGGGGGTGGCACTGGATACGCAGTATTTT. The J gene is TRBJ2-3, the V gene TRBV11-2; 10 nucleotides agree with TRBD1. Germline V lookup: CDR1 SGHAT, CDR2 FQNNGV. The CDR3 runs to 16 residues. V lost 5 bases and J lost 6; bases outside the gene matches: 11.

V and J are TRBV14 and TRBJ2-2, with D maybe TRBD2 (6 bases). Trimming left V 4 bases short and J 0 bases short, with 15 bases between. This CDR3 contains 17 residues. The V gene's germline CDR1 is SGHDN and CDR2 FVKESK. CDR3 nucleotide sequence: TGTGCCAGCAGCCCAGATTCCAGCGGGCCGAACACCGGGGAGCTGTTTTTT. This sequence encodes CASSPDSSGPNTGELFF. Using reference TRBV14 and TRBJ2-2 for the parts outside the CDR3, the full variable domain is EAGVTQFPSHSVIEKGQTVTLRCDPISGHDNLYWYRRVMGKEIKFLLHFVKESKQDESGMPNNRFLAERTGGTYSTLKVQPAELEDSGVYFCASSPDSSGPNTGELFFGEGSRLTVL.